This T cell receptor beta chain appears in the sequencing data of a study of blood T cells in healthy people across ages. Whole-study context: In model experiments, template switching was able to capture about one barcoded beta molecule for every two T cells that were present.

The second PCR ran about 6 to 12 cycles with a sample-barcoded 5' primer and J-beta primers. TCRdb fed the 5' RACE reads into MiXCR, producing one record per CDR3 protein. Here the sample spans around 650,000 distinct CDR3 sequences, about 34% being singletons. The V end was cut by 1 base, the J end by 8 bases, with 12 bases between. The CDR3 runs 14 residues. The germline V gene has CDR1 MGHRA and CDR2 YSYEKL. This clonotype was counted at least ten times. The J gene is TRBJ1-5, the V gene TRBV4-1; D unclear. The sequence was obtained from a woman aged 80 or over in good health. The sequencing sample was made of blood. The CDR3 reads CASSQGAVVKPQHF. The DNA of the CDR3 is TGCGCCAGCAGCCAAGGGGCGGTAGTGAAGCCCCAGCATTTT.